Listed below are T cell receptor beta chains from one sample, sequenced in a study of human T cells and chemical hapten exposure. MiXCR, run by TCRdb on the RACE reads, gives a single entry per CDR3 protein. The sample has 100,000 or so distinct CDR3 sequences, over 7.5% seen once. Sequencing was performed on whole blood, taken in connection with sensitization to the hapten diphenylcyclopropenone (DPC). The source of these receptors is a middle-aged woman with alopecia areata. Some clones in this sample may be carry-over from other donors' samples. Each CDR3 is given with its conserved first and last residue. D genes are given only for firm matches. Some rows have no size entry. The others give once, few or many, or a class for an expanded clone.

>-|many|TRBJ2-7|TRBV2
TGTGCCAGCAGCCGGGACCGCGGCGAGCAGTACTTC
CASSRDRGEQYF
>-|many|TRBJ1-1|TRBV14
TGTGCCAGCAGCCAGCTGGGGGGGTACACTGAAGCTTTCTTT
CASSQLGGYTEAFF
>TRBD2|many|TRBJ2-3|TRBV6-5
TGTGCCAGCAGCCCACTAGCGGGAGGTGGCGATACGCAGTATTTT
CASSPLAGGGDTQYF
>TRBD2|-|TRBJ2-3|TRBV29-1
TGCAGCGTAGAAGGGGGAGCGGGAGAAGGGACAGATACGCAGTATTTT
CSVEGGAGEGTDTQYF
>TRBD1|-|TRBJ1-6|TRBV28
TGTGTCAGCAGTTCGGGGACAGGGTCTCCATCCTATAATTCACCCCTCCACTTT
CVSSSGTGSPSYNSPLHF
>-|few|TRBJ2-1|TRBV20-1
TGCAGTGCTCAATCACCGTACAATGAGCAGTTCTTC
CSAQSPYNEQFF
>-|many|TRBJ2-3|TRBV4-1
TGCGCCAGCAGCCAACCCAGTGGCACAGATACGCAGTATTTT
CASSQPSGTDTQYF
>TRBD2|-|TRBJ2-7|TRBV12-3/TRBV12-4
TGTGCCAGCAGTCCCCGGACTAGCAACTACGAGCAGTACTTC
CASSPRTSNYEQYF
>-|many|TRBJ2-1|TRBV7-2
TGTGCCAGCAGCGCCCACAATGAGCAGTTCTTC
CASSAHNEQFF
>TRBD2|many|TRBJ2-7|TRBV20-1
TGCAGTGCTAGCTCGGCTAGCGGGACCTCCTACGAGCAGTACTTC
CSASSASGTSYEQYF
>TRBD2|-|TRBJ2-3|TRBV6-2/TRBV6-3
TGTGCCAGCAGTTACTCGAAACGAGCGGGCGGGAGTGCAGATACGCAGTATTTT
CASSYSKRAGGSADTQYF
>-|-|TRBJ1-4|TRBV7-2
TGTGCCAGCAGCACTAGCGGGGTAACTAATGAAAAACTGTTTTTT
CASSTSGVTNEKLFF
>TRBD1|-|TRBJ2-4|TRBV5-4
TGTGCCAGCAGTTCCGGACAGGGGGCGGCCAAAAACATTCAGTACTTC
CASSSGQGAAKNIQYF
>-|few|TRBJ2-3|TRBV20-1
TGCAGTGCTATCCGGGCCCTCCCGTCGGATACGCAGTATTTT
CSAIRALPSDTQYF
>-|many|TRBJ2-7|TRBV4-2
TGTGCCGTCAAGGGGACCGACGAGCAGTACTTC
CAVKGTDEQYF
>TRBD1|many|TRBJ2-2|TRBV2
TGTGCCAGCAGCGCCGGGACAGGACCTACCGGGGAGCTGTTTTTT
CASSAGTGPTGELFF
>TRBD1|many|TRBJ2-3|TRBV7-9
TGTGCCAGCGTAAGACAGGGGGCGGGGAACCCCACAGATACGCAGTATTTT
CASVRQGAGNPTDTQYF
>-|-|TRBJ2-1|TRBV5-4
TGTGCCAGCAGCCCATCCGAAGTCGATGAGCAGTTCTTC
CASSPSEVDEQFF
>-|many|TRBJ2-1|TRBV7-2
TGTGCCAGCAGCTTAGATCTCTATGAGCAGTTCTTC
CASSLDLYEQFF
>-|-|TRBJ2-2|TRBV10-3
TGTGCCATCAGCAGGGGACTATCCCTGACCGGGGAGCTGTTTTTT
CAISRGLSLTGELFF
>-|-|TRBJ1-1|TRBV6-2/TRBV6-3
TGTGCCAGCAGTAAGGAGGGCCGGGGGACTGAAGCTTTCTTT
CASSKEGRGTEAFF
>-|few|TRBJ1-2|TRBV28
TGTGCCAGCAGCCTTAATGACAGGAGCTACACCTTC
CASSLNDRSYTF
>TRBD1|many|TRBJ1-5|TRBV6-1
TGTGCCAGCAGTCCCACAGGGGCTCAGGATCAGCCCCAGCATTTT
CASSPTGAQDQPQHF
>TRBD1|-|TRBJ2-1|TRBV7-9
TGTGCCAGCAGCCCGAAGGGGGGGACAGGGGCTACCAATGAGCAGTTCTTC
CASSPKGGTGATNEQFF
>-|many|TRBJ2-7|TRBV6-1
TGTGCCAGCAGTGAGGCGTGGTCCAGCTCCTACGAGCAGTACTTC
CASSEAWSSSYEQYF
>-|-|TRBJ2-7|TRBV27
TGTGCCAGCAGTCGCCTTCGTCGGACAGAGAGGGAATCCTACGAGCAGTACTTC
CASSRLRRTERESYEQYF
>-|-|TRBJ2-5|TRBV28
TGTGCCAGCAGTCCCACTTGGGCCGGCAAAACCCAGTACTTC
CASSPTWAGKTQYF
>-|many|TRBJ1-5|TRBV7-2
TGTGCCAGCAGCTCAGGTCGGGGGGGCAATCAGCCCCAGCATTTT
CASSSGRGGNQPQHF
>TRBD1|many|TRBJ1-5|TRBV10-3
TGTGCCATCAGTGGAGGGGGCAGGGGCAATCAGCCCCAGCATTTT
CAISGGGRGNQPQHF
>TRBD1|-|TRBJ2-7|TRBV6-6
TGTGCCAGCAGTTCACGCTCACTCAGGACAGGGCGCTCCTACGAGCAGTACTTC
CASSSRSLRTGRSYEQYF
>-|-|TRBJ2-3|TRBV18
TGTGCCAGCTCACCTGAGAGGGATACGCAGTATTTT
CASSPERDTQYF
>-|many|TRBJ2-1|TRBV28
TGTGCCAGCAGTTTAGCCCACCCCGGGAGAAATAATGAGCAGTTCTTC
CASSLAHPGRNNEQFF
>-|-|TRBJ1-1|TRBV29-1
TGCAGCGTTGCCCCTCACCAGGCCAGGGTACGGTTTAACACTGAAGCTTTCTTT
CSVAPHQARVRFNTEAFF
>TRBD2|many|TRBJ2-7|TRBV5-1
TGCGCCAGCAGCTTGGCACATCCGGGACTAGCGTTTAAGGGGTACGAGCAGTACTTC
CASSLAHPGLAFKGYEQYF
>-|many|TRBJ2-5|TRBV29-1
TGCAGCGTTGTCCGCGGCTCAGAGACCCAGTACTTC
CSVVRGSETQYF
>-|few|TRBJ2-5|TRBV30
TGTGCCTGGAGTGTAGGATGGGCGGCCTCCCAAGAGACCCAGTACTTC
CAWSVGWAASQETQYF
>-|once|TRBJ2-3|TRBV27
TGTGCCAGCAGTTTCTCGGCCCACACAGATACGCAGTATTTT
CASSFSAHTDTQYF
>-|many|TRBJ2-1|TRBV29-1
TGCAGCGTTGAAACGGGGAGGCAAAGCTCCTACAATGAGCAGTTCTTC
CSVETGRQSSYNEQFF
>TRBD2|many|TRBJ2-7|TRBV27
TGTGCCAGCAGTCCTAATCGAGGACTAGCGGGAGCCTTTACCTACGAGCAGTACTTC
CASSPNRGLAGAFTYEQYF
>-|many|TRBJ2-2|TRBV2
TGTGCCAGCAGTCTCAGGAACACCGGGGAGCTGTTTTTT
CASSLRNTGELFF